Below, one T cell receptor beta chain is given with its context. This PCR relied on a set of 60 Vbeta primers and 13 Jbeta primers. Using immunoSEQ multiplex PCR, the repertoire was profiled, and TCRdb retains in-frame clones only, with some absent. Here the sample spans some 160,000 clones, more than 65% being singletons. This entry comes from a study of cytomegalovirus exposure and HLA in healthy donors. The V gene lost 0 bases and the J gene lost 3 bases, with 6 bases spanning the gap. The CDR3 is 13 amino acids. From germline, CDR1 is MDHEN and CDR2 SYDVKM. The rearrangement joins TRBV28 to TRBJ2-7; TRBD2 is a possible D gene (5 bases). Sequencing was done on a sample of PBMCs. The TCR sequence derives from a man between 45 and 60 years old in good health and CMV-seropositive. CDR3 residues: CASSLWGDYEQYF. As DNA, the CDR3 is TGTGCCAGCAGTTTATGGGGAGACTACGAGCAGTACTTC.